These 6 T cell receptor beta chains came from one sample sequenced in a study of tumor-infiltrating lymphocytes in primary liver carcinoma. Researchers drew blood RNA from unsorted whole blood and extracted germline DNA as well. Reverse transcription of roughly 470 ng total RNA with a constant-region primer produced TCR beta cDNA. Three rounds of nested multiplex PCR with slightly modified ARM-PCR produced TCR beta libraries. The study ran its first two PCR rounds for approximately 10 cycles each, using TRBV1-TRBV30 forward primers and a C-beta reverse primer. TCRdb re-called the multiplex PCR reads with MiXCR, one entry per CDR3 protein. Of hundreds of thousands of distinct CDR3 sequences listed, less than 75% were seen once; the top ten hold 9% to 10%. The material sequenced was peripheral blood. These receptors all come from a man aged 35 to 55 with primary liver carcinoma and hepatitis B virus infection.

Note on this clonotype: A much larger clone lies one base from this, so it may be a read error. CDR3 sequence (DNA): TGCAGCGTTGTTTTCCAGACTAGCGGGCCGAACACCCGGGAGCTGTTTTTT. It codes for CSVVFQTSGPNTRELFF. J is TRBJ2-2 and V is TRBV29-1; 10 positions match TRBD2. Per the germline V gene, CDR1 is SQVTM and CDR2 is ANQGSEA. The length of the CDR3 is 17 residues.

This clonotype appeared once. The junction departs from germline at one end; a sequencing error may be responsible. The rearrangement links TRBV28 to TRBJ2-1; D is ambiguous. The germline CDR1 and CDR2 sequences are MDHEN and SYDVKM. The CDR3 contains 9 residues. The CDR3 region has the DNA TGTGCCAGCAGTCTACCGGAGTCCTTC. Translating it yields CASSLPESF.

This chain joins TRBV11-2 and TRBJ1-1; D gene ambiguous. Trimming shortened V by 2 bases and J by 6 bases, and 16 bases separated the two germline ends. This CDR3 is built from 15 residues. Germline CDR1 is SGHAT and CDR2 is FQNNGV. CDR3 in amino acids: CASSLSFGPGSEAFF. CDR3 DNA: TGTGCCAGCAGCTTAAGTTTTGGACCCGGTTCTGAAGCTTTCTTT.

The V and J genes are TRBV5-6 and TRBJ2-7; 8 positions match TRBD2. J was trimmed by 4 bases and V by 3 bases; bases with no gene match: 9. The V gene's germline CDR1 is SGHDT and CDR2 YYEEEE. The CDR3 has 15 amino acids. The CDR3 region is CASSSLSGNKYEQYF. The CDR3 DNA sequence: TGTGCCAGCAGCTCCCTTAGCGGGAACAAATACGAGCAGTACTTC. Complete variable domain (other parts from reference TRBV5-6 and TRBJ2-7): DAGVTQSPTHLIKTRGQQVTLRCSPKSGHDTVSWYQQALGQGPQFIFQYYEEEERQRGNFPDRFSGHQFPNYSSELNVNALLLGDSALYLCASSSLSGNKYEQYFGPGTRLTVT.

J is TRBJ1-2 and V is TRBV7-2; D not resolved. Germline CDR1 and CDR2: SGHTA and FQGNSA. The CDR3 spans 14 residues. Trimming cost V 3 bases and J 4 bases, with 12 bases left between them. The CDR3 sequence is CASSLWVASYGYTF. CDR3 nucleotide sequence: TGTGCCAGCAGCTTGTGGGTCGCGAGCTATGGCTACACCTTC.

This clonotype has a single count. This may come from a read error, since a much larger clone is one base off. This chain connects TRBV6-5 to TRBJ1-3; D possibly corresponds to TRBD1 (5 bases). This CDR3 is built from 12 residues. Germline V CDR1 and CDR2: MNHEY, SVGAGI. In DNA form, the CDR3 reads TGTGCGGAACGATGGGGGGAGAACACCGTATATTTT. The encoded protein is CAERWGENTVYF.